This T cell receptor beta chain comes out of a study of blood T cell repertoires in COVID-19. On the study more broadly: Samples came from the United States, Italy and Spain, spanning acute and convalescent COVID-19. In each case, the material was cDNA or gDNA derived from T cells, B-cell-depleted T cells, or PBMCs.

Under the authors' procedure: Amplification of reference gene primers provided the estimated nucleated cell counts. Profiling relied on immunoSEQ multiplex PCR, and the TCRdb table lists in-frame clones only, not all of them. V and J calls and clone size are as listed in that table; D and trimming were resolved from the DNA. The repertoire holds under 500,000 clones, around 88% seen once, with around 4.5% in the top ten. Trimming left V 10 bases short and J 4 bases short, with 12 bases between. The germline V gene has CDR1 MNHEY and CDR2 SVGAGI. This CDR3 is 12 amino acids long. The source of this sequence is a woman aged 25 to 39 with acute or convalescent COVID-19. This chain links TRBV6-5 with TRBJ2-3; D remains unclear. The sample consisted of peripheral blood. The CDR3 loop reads CATNPVSDTQYF. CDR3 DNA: TGTGCCACTAACCCCGTGTCAGATACGCAGTATTTT.